These T cell receptor beta chains were read from a single sample in a study of vaccination effects on CD4 cells after COVID-19. These receptors' antigens are unknown. The assay was immunoSEQ multiplex PCR, and TCRdb's table has in-frame clones only and misses some. The sample lists some 41,000 clones; around 81% were seen once. Here the sequenced sample was CD4+ T cells from PBMCs cultured with SARS-CoV-2 spike peptides, taken before COVID-19 vaccination. The receptor source for this set is a human donor who received a COVID-19 vaccine. The CDR3 runs from the conserved cysteine through the conserved F or W. A D gene is named only where the DNA matches it firmly. Clone size appears in some rows only: once, few, many, or a class for an expanded clone.

abundance: -; j_gene: TRBJ1-3; d_gene: TRBD1; v_gene: TRBV7-8; CDR3nt: TGTGCCAGCAGAGTGACAGGGAGAGGAAACACCATATATTTT; CDR3aa: CASRVTGRGNTIYF
abundance: -; j_gene: TRBJ2-5; d_gene: -; v_gene: TRBV7-9; CDR3nt: TGTGCCAGCAGCTTTGACAGGCAAGAGACCCAGTACTTC; CDR3aa: CASSFDRQETQYF
abundance: few; j_gene: TRBJ1-5; d_gene: -; v_gene: TRBV2; CDR3nt: TGTGCCAGCAATGTCGGAAATAGCAATCAGCCCCAGCATTTT; CDR3aa: CASNVGNSNQPQHF
abundance: -; j_gene: TRBJ2-1; d_gene: TRBD2; v_gene: TRBV4-1; CDR3nt: TGCGCCAGCAGCCGTACCAGACTAGCGGGGGCCCCCTCCTACAATGAGCAGTTCTTC; CDR3aa: CASSRTRLAGAPSYNEQFF
abundance: -; j_gene: TRBJ1-2; d_gene: -; v_gene: TRBV5-6; CDR3nt: TGTGCCAGCCGGCCCCATAACAGGGCATCCTATGGCTACACCTTC; CDR3aa: CASRPHNRASYGYTF
abundance: -; j_gene: TRBJ1-2; d_gene: -; v_gene: TRBV30; CDR3nt: TGTGCCTGGAGTCCGTACTCAGACTATGGCTACACCTTC; CDR3aa: CAWSPYSDYGYTF
abundance: -; j_gene: TRBJ1-6; d_gene: -; v_gene: TRBV3-1/TRBV3-2; CDR3nt: TGTGCCAGCAGCCAAACTCCGGATTCACCCCTCCACTTT; CDR3aa: CASSQTPDSPLHF
abundance: -; j_gene: TRBJ1-6; d_gene: -; v_gene: TRBV5-5; CDR3nt: TGTGCTTCGGGGGGACAAATTAAGTTTCCACCCCTCCACTTT; CDR3aa: CASGGQIKFPPLHF
abundance: -; j_gene: TRBJ2-5; d_gene: -; v_gene: TRBV9; CDR3nt: TGTGCCAGCAGCGGCCGGGATAACCAAGAGACCCAGTACTTC; CDR3aa: CASSGRDNQETQYF
abundance: -; j_gene: TRBJ1-1; d_gene: -; v_gene: TRBV29-1; CDR3nt: TGCAGCGTTGACAGGACTGAAGCTTTCTTT; CDR3aa: CSVDRTEAFF
abundance: few; j_gene: TRBJ2-2; d_gene: -; v_gene: TRBV19; CDR3nt: TGTGCCAGTAGCGTTCTGGGGGCCAACACCGGGGAGCTGTTTTTT; CDR3aa: CASSVLGANTGELFF
abundance: few; j_gene: TRBJ1-1; d_gene: -; v_gene: TRBV7-2; CDR3nt: TGTGCCAGCAGCTCGATCAGAGGACTGAGGAGTGAAGCTTTCTTT; CDR3aa: CASSSIRGLRSEAFF